This T cell receptor beta chain comes out of a study of shared clonotypes between healthy human individuals. Per the study methods: ImmunoSEQ output held junction-only sequences without quality scores, so filtering differed. This table comes from immunoSEQ multiplex PCR, and its TCRdb copy is limited to in-frame clones, with some not included. V and J calls and clone size follow that table, whereas D and trimming were derived from the DNA. The table lists 95,000 to 120,000 clones, around 73% of them singletons. The CDR3 sequence is 16 residues long. The V gene's germline CDR1 is MNHNS and CDR2 SASEGT. The ends were cut back, 1 base at V and 6 bases at J, with 18 bases in the middle. CD45RO+ cells joined CCR7-negative CD45RA+ TemRA cells to form CD8 memory. This clone was detected many times.

J is TRBJ1-1 and V is TRBV6-1, with D possibly matching TRBD1 (5 bases). The sequence derives from a woman under 40 in good health. The sequenced sample was memory CD8+ T cells sorted from blood. Subset noted: CD45RO+ cells pooled with CCR7-negative TemRA cells. CDR3: CASSEGVAGLRAEAFF. CDR3 in DNA: TGTGCCAGCAGTGAAGGAGTGGCGGGGCTTAGGGCTGAAGCTTTCTTT.